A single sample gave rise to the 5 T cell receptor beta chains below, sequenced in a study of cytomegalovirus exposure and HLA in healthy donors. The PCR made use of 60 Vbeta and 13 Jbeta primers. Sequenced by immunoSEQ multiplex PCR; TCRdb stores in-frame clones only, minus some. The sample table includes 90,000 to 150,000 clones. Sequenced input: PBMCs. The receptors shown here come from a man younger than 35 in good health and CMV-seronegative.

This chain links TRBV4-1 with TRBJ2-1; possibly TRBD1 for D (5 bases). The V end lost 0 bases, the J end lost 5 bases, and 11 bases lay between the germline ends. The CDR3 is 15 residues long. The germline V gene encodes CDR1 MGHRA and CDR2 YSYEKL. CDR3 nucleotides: TGCGCCAGCAGCCAAGATTTTCCAGGGAACAATGAGCAGTTCTTC. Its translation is CASSQDFPGNNEQFF.

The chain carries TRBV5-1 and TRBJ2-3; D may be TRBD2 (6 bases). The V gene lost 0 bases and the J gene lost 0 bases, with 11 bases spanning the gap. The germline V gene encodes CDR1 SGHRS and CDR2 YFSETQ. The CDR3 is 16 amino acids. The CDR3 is CASSLDSGLSTDTQYF. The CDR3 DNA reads TGCGCCAGCAGCTTGGATAGCGGTTTAAGCACAGATACGCAGTATTTT.

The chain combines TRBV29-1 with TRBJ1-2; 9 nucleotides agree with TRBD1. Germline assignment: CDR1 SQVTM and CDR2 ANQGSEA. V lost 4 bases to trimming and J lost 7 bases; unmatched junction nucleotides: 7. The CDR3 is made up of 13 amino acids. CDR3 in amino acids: CSVVTGGGGGYTF. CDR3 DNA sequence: TGCAGCGTTGTTACAGGGGGCGGAGGTGGCTACACCTTC.

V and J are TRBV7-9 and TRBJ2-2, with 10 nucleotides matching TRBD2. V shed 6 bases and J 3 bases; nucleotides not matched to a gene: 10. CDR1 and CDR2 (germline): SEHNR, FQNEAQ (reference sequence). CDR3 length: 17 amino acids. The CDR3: CASRRLAGDPDTGELFF. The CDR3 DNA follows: TGTGCCAGCAGACGGCTAGCGGGAGACCCCGACACCGGGGAGCTGTTTTTT.

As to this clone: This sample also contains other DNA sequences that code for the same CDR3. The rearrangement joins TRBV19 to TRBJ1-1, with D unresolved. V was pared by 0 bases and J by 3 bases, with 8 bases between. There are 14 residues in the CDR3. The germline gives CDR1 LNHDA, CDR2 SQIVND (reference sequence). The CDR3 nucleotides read TGTGCCAGTAGTATAGACGGCGAGGACACTGAAGCTTTCTTT. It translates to CASSIDGEDTEAFF.